Below are 17 T cell receptor beta chains sequenced from a single sample in a study of T cell changes during pregnancy in multiple sclerosis. Data came from immunoSEQ multiplex PCR; TCRdb stores just in-frame clones and leaves some out. The sample yields tens of thousands of clones, 70% to 90% seen once. The sequences come from peripheral blood, collected before pregnancy. These receptor sequences come from a female donor with multiple sclerosis, enrolled in a pregnancy study.

The V gene is TRBV10-3, the J gene TRBJ2-2; unclear D gene. This CDR3 is built from 15 residues. V dropped 4 bases and J dropped 1 base, with 10 bases sitting between them. Germline CDR1 ENHRY, CDR2 SYGVKD. CDR3 loop: CAISVSDMNTGELFF. Written as DNA, the CDR3 is TGTGCCATCAGTGTTTCCGACATGAACACCGGGGAGCTGTTTTTT.

This rearrangement joins TRBV11-2 to TRBJ1-1, with D hard to call. Per the germline V gene, CDR1 is SGHAT and CDR2 is FQNNGV. The CDR3 is 12 amino acids. V dropped 3 bases and J dropped 12 bases, with 14 bases sitting between them. CDR3 sequence (DNA): TGTGCCAGCAGCTTTTACGAGGGCCGGTCTTTCTTT. Translated: CASSFYEGRSFF. The entire variable domain, with the rest obtained from reference TRBV11-2 and TRBJ1-1, is as follows: EAGVAQSPRYKIIEKRQSVAFWCNPISGHATLYWYQQILGQGPKLLIQFQNNGVVDDSQLPKDRFSAERLKGVDSTLKIQPAKLEDSAVYLCASSFYEGRSFFGQGTRLTVV.

The J gene is TRBJ1-1, the V gene TRBV27, with 8 bases that match TRBD1. The CDR3 has 13 amino acids. Germline CDR1 reads MNHEY; CDR2 reads SMNVEV (reference sequence). V trimming: 3 bases; J trimming: 5 bases; junction bases outside the gene matches: 2. The CDR3 nucleotides are TGTGCCAGCAGTTTCGACAGGGGAACTGAAGCTTTCTTT. Translating it yields CASSFDRGTEAFF.

V usage is TRBV5-1 and J usage is TRBJ2-1, with D unresolved. CDR3 length: 16 residues. Trimming stripped 2 bases from V and 6 bases from J, with 18 bases between. Germline V gene sequence: CDR1 SGHRS, CDR2 YFSETQ. CDR3 region: CASSFTEQTLGNEQFF. The CDR3 DNA reads TGCGCCAGCAGCTTCACAGAGCAGACCCTTGGCAATGAGCAGTTCTTC.

The chain combines TRBV19 with TRBJ2-2, with 14 bases aligning to TRBD2. The CDR3 is made up of 16 amino acids. From germline, CDR1 is LNHDA and CDR2 SQIVND (reference sequence). V shed 5 bases and J 5 bases; nucleotides not matched to a gene: 4. The CDR3 sequence is CASSSGLAGDTGELFF. The CDR3 DNA follows: TGTGCCAGTAGTTCGGGACTAGCGGGAGATACCGGGGAGCTGTTTTTT.

The chain links TRBV5-1 to TRBJ2-1; 9 positions agree with TRBD2. The CDR3 contains 17 residues. The V gene end was trimmed by 2 bases and the J gene end by 8 bases; junction bases not matched to a gene: 14. From germline, CDR1 is SGHRS and CDR2 YFSETQ. The DNA for the CDR3 is TGCGCCAGCAGCTTACCCCTCGGAGCGGGGGGTAGTGATGAGCAGTTCTTC. The encoded protein is CASSLPLGAGGSDEQFF.

The chain recombines TRBV30 with TRBJ1-5; 10 bases match TRBD1. J lost 4 bases, V lost 3 bases, and 3 bases had no gene match. The CDR3 consists of 14 residues. Germline CDR1 is GTSNPN and CDR2 is SVGIG (reference sequence). CDR3 sequence reads: CAWSVGQGNQPQHF. CDR3 nucleotide sequence: TGTGCCTGGAGCGTGGGACAGGGGAATCAGCCCCAGCATTTT.

V gene TRBV13 combines with J gene TRBJ1-6; 9 nucleotides line up with TRBD1. The germline V gene has CDR1 PRHDT and CDR2 FYEKMQ (reference sequence). The V and J ends lost 5 bases and 8 bases, in that order; junction bases with no gene match: 7. The CDR3 spans 15 residues. CDR3 nucleotides: TGTGCCAGCAGCCTAGAGGACAGGGGTGATTCACCCCTCCACTTT. Translated, it gives CASSLEDRGDSPLHF.

This chain joins TRBV5-4 and TRBJ1-1; D remains ambiguous. The CDR3 totals 13 residues. Germline-derived CDR1 and CDR2 are SGHNT and YYREEE (reference sequence). DNA of the CDR3: TGTGCTTCCCGGGCCCGGGAGAACACTGAAGCTTTCTTT. It encodes CASRARENTEAFF.

The CDR3 DNA sequence: TGTGCCAGTAGCCCAAGGGAGCACTATGGCTACACCTTC. Amino acids: CASSPREHYGYTF. V usage is TRBV19 and J usage is TRBJ1-2; D is unclear. Germline assignment: CDR1 LNHDA and CDR2 SQIVND (reference sequence). This CDR3 is built from 13 residues. V dropped 6 bases and J dropped 3 bases, with 11 bases sitting between them.

The rearrangement joins TRBV5-5 to TRBJ1-4, with a weak D call TRBD1 (6 bases). CDR3 length: 11 residues. The germline V gene encodes CDR1 SGHKS and CDR2 YYEKEE (reference sequence). The V and J ends lost 2 bases and 10 bases respectively, with 6 bases between them. CDR3 sequence (DNA): TGTGCCAGCAGCTTAGGGGGAAAACTGTTTTTT. It codes for CASSLGGKLFF.

This clone has only one observation. J is TRBJ2-5 and V is TRBV5-6; no reliable D call. The CDR3 is made up of 12 amino acids. The germline V gene encodes CDR1 SGHDT and CDR2 YYEEEE. V was clipped by 2 bases and J by 9 bases, with 11 bases between them. CDR3 in amino acids: CASSFVREAQYF. CDR3 sequence (DNA): TGTGCCAGCAGCTTCGTCCGCGAAGCCCAGTACTTC.

The genes are TRBV12-5 and TRBJ2-3; D perhaps matches TRBD2 (5 bases). This CDR3 contains 14 residues. Looked up from germline, CDR1 is LGHNT and CDR2 is FRNRAP. V dropped 3 bases and J dropped 1 base, with 8 bases sitting between them. The CDR3 here is CASGFGSGTDTQYF. CDR3 nucleotide sequence: TGTGCTAGTGGTTTCGGTAGCGGCACAGATACGCAGTATTTT. Full variable domain (outside the CDR3, taken from reference TRBV12-5 and TRBJ2-3): DARVTQTPRHKVTEMGQEVTMRCQPILGHNTVFWYRQTMMQGLELLAYFRNRAPLDDSGMPKDRFSAEMPDATLATLKIQPSEPRDSAVYFCASGFGSGTDTQYFGPGTRLTVL.

The chain joins TRBV6-1 to TRBJ2-7, with 8 bases matching TRBD1. V dropped 5 bases and J dropped 5; count of bases not matched to a gene: 11. This CDR3 is built from 15 residues. Germline-derived CDR1 and CDR2 are MNHNS and SASEGT. The CDR3 bases are TGTGCCAGCAGTCCGCATTGGACAGGGACCGACGAGCAGTACTTC. This gives the protein CASSPHWTGTDEQYF.

The genes are TRBV9 and TRBJ2-1; 10 nucleotides agree with TRBD1. The CDR3 spans 16 residues. V shed 4 bases and J 3 bases; nucleotides not matched to a gene: 7. Germline V gene lookup returns CDR1 SGDLS and CDR2 YYNGEE. CDR3 nucleotides: TGTGCCAGCAGCTTCCGGACAGGGGGGTACTACAATGAGCAGTTCTTC. It is translated as CASSFRTGGYYNEQFF.

The rearrangement joins TRBV11-2 to TRBJ1-5, with D maybe TRBD1 (5 bases). Germline V gives CDR1 SGHAT, CDR2 FQNNGV. The V gene lost 3 bases and the J gene lost 5 bases, with 11 bases spanning the gap. This CDR3 is 14 amino acids long. The CDR3 DNA sequence: TGTGCCAGCAGCTTTGGGGGGGGAGATCAGCCCCAGCATTTT. Translation gives CASSFGGGDQPQHF.

This chain connects TRBV7-8 to TRBJ2-2; 7 bases are shared with TRBD1. The J segment lost 6 bases and the V segment lost 5 bases, leaving 9 bases of the junction unmatched. In germline, CDR1 is SGHVS, CDR2 FQNEAQ. The CDR3 runs 15 residues. The CDR3 loop is CASSQRQGVAGELFF. The DNA of the CDR3 is TGTGCCAGCAGCCAGCGACAGGGCGTAGCCGGGGAGCTGTTTTTT.